This TCR beta chain was identified in a study of shared clonotypes between healthy human individuals. Across the whole study: Donors had three CD4 naive, three CD4 memory, two CD8 naive and one CD8 memory plate apiece. Whole-study findings and limits: Despite large depth, rarefaction showed incomplete sorted-subset sequencing. The low donor count limited represented genetic and exposure-history diversity.

Germline CDR1 PRHDT, CDR2 FYEKMQ (reference sequence). CDR3 length: 12 residues. Trimming removed 5 bases at V and 13 bases at J, with 16 bases between. Method: immunoSEQ multiplex PCR; TCRdb's copy keeps in-frame clones and lacks some. The sample has about 2,100,000 clones, 93% seen once; the top ten hold over 1.5%. With regard to this clone: Antigen specificity is unknown.

Positively selected for CCR7, the CD45RO-negative cells used as naive CD8 cells excluded terminally differentiated effector memory CD45RA+ cells. The sample was naive CD8+ T cells from PBMCs. The V and J genes are TRBV13 and TRBJ2-3; TRBD2 is a possible D gene (6 bases). This TCR came from a man aged 18 to 29 in good health. Some clones in this sample may be carry-over from other donors' samples. CDR3 DNA sequence: TGTGCCAGCAGCACGGGACTCAGTGAAGAGTATTTT. It is translated as CASSTGLSEEYF.